The 31 T cell receptor beta chains in this list originate from one sample, sequenced in a study of T cells in localized non-small cell lung cancer. Profiled with immunoSEQ multiplex PCR; TCRdb holds only in-frame clones, not every one. Of about 11,000 clones detected, about four fifths appear once; the ten largest clones hold 15% to 20%. Here the sequenced sample was peripheral blood mononuclear cells, taken before any cancer treatment. These receptors originate from a female donor over 55 with stage II lung adenocarcinoma.

This chain uses TRBV29-1 with TRBJ1-2; D is unresolved. The CDR3 sequence is 12 residues long. V was shortened by 5 bases and J by 8 bases, with 15 bases between the two germline ends. The germline CDR1 and CDR2 sequences are SQVTM and ANQGSEA. CDR3 in amino acids: CSVSKGPRGYTF. The CDR3 bases are TGCAGCGTTTCTAAGGGTCCGCGGGGCTACACCTTC.

The V call is TRBV7-2, the J call TRBJ2-2; the match to TRBD2 covers 7 bases. Germline CDR1 is SGHTA and CDR2 is FQGNSA. V gave up 6 bases and J gave up 2 bases; unmatched junction bases: 9. This CDR3 region has 16 residues. CDR3 sequence reads: CASSFIAGLNTGELFF. CDR3 in DNA: TGTGCCAGCAGTTTTATAGCGGGCCTAAACACCGGGGAGCTGTTTTTT. Full variable domain (missing parts from reference TRBV7-2 and TRBJ2-2): GAGVSQSPSNKVTEKGKDVELRCDPISGHTALYWYRQSLGQGLEFLIYFQGNSAPDKSGLPSDRFSAERTGGSVSTLTIQRTQQEDSAVYLCASSFIAGLNTGELFFGEGSRLTVL.

This clone was recorded once. The chain couples TRBV10-3 to TRBJ1-2; D gene ambiguous. In germline, CDR1 is ENHRY, CDR2 SYGVKD. V lost 3 bases to trimming and J lost 4 bases, with 15 bases between them. The CDR3 is made up of 15 amino acids. For the CDR3, the DNA is TGTGCCATCAGTGATCTGGACCCGAGAGGCTATGGCTACACCTTC. This encodes CAISDLDPRGYGYTF.

V and J are TRBV7-3 and TRBJ2-3, with D unclear. The CDR3 contains 14 residues. Germline V gene data show CDR1 as SGHTA and CDR2 as FQGTGA. V was trimmed by 2 bases and J by 0 bases, leaving 6 bases between them. The CDR3 reads CASSLASSTDTQYF. For the CDR3, the DNA is TGTGCCAGCAGCTTAGCGAGTAGCACAGATACGCAGTATTTT.

CDR3 bases: TGTGCCACCAGCAGAAAAACACTTTTCGGTGCTAGCACAGATACGCAGTATTTT. This gives the protein CATSRKTLFGASTDTQYF. The chain has TRBV15 and TRBJ2-3, with D uncertain. Germline CDR1 LNHNV, CDR2 YYDKDF (reference sequence). CDR3 length equals 18 residues. Trimming cost V 2 bases and J 0 bases, with 18 bases left between them.

The chain joins TRBV6-1 to TRBJ2-7, with no clear D. V lost 1 base to trimming and J lost 0 bases, with 7 bases between them. The CDR3 consists of 14 residues. CDR1 and CDR2 (germline): MNHNS, SASEGT. CDR3 sequence reads: CASSEVYSSYEQYF. As DNA, the CDR3 is TGTGCCAGCAGTGAAGTATACAGCTCCTACGAGCAGTACTTC.

Comment on this clone: Other DNA variants within this sample encode the same CDR3. The CDR3 spells CASSFPRDSYNEQFF. In DNA, the CDR3 is TGCGCCAGCAGCTTTCCCCGAGACTCCTACAATGAGCAGTTCTTC. This chain connects TRBV5-1 to TRBJ2-1; no clear D. The germline V gene encodes CDR1 SGHRS and CDR2 YFSETQ. V was shortened by 2 bases and J by 0 bases, with 9 bases between the two germline ends. This CDR3 region has 15 residues.

The rearrangement uses TRBV4-2 and TRBJ1-2, with D perhaps TRBD1 (6 bases). The CDR3 is made up of 15 amino acids. Per germline, CDR1 LGHNA and CDR2 YNFKEQ. Trimming removed 0 bases at V and 7 bases at J, with 15 bases between. CDR3 in amino acids: CASSQDPYRVRGYTF. As DNA, the CDR3 is TGTGCCAGCAGCCAAGACCCGTACAGGGTGCGTGGCTACACCTTC.

The chain has TRBV5-1 and TRBJ2-1, with 7 bases identical to TRBD1. V was pared by 7 bases and J by 5 bases, with 12 bases of the junction left unmatched. From germline, CDR1 is SGHRS and CDR2 YFSETQ. CDR3 length: 15 amino acids. The CDR3 reads CASAMTDRPNNEQFF. DNA for the CDR3: TGCGCCAGCGCTATGACGGACAGGCCCAACAATGAGCAGTTCTTC.

This chain joins TRBV27 and TRBJ2-7, with D perhaps matching TRBD2 (5 bases). V dropped 2 bases and J dropped 3 bases, with 20 bases sitting between them. The CDR3 has 17 residues. Per the germline V gene, CDR1 is MNHEY and CDR2 is SMNVEV (reference sequence). This CDR3 reads CASSLRAFSIGDYEQYF. As DNA, the CDR3 is TGTGCCAGCAGTTTAAGGGCCTTCTCCATCGGGGACTACGAGCAGTACTTC.

This clone was seen a handful of times. V and J are TRBV5-1 and TRBJ1-2; D is possibly TRBD1 (5 bases). This CDR3 is 14 amino acids long. CDR1 and CDR2 (germline): SGHRS, YFSETQ. The germline V and J ends were trimmed by 5 bases and 8 bases, with 19 bases remaining between them. CDR3 protein: CASSVGDGGYGYTF. DNA of the CDR3: TGCGCCAGCAGTGTTGGGGACGGCGGGTACGGCTACACCTTC.

This clone came up a few times. This rearrangement joins TRBV10-3 to TRBJ1-2; TRBD1 might be the D (5 bases). V lost 5 bases, J lost 10 bases, and 17 bases lay in between. CDR3 size: 13 residues. Germline values: CDR1 ENHRY, CDR2 SYGVKD. The CDR3 sequence is CAISQTGRDYYTF. The DNA for the CDR3 is TGTGCCATCAGTCAGACCGGACGGGACTACTACACCTTC.

The chain couples TRBV11-3 to TRBJ1-5, with TRBD1 as a possible D gene (5 bases). This CDR3 is built from 12 residues. The germline CDR1 and CDR2 sequences are SGHNT and YENEEA. The V gene lost 5 bases and the J gene lost 5 bases, with 7 bases spanning the gap. CDR3 nucleotides: TGTGCCAGCAGCGACAGAGATCAGCCCCAGCATTTT. Protein: CASSDRDQPQHF. Drawing the rest from reference TRBV11-3 and TRBJ1-5, the complete variable domain is EAGVVQSPRYKIIEKKQPVAFWCNPISGHNTLYWYLQNLGQGPELLIRYENEEAVDDSQLPKDRFSAERLKGVDSTLKIQPAELGDSAVYLCASSDRDQPQHFGDGTRLSIL.

This chain connects TRBV18 to TRBJ2-5; no clear D gene. V was trimmed by 2 bases and J by 2 bases, leaving 6 bases between them. The CDR3 consists of 13 residues. Germline V lookup: CDR1 KGHSH, CDR2 LQKENI. The CDR3 here is CASSPGSQETQYF. The DNA of the CDR3 is TGTGCCAGCTCACCAGGGTCACAAGAGACCCAGTACTTC.

The chain is built from TRBV4-1 and TRBJ2-7; 11 bases are a match to TRBD1. The CDR3 consists of 15 residues. V shed 0 bases and J 6 bases; nucleotides not matched to a gene: 4. CDR1 is MGHRA and CDR2 is YSYEKL in the germline V gene. CDR3 coding DNA: TGCGCCAGCAGCCAAGATTGGACAGGGGGCGGCGAGCAGTACTTC. Amino acids: CASSQDWTGGGEQYF.

The chain recombines TRBV29-1 with TRBJ1-3; D call uncertain. V was clipped by 6 bases and J by 0 bases, with 12 bases between them. The germline V gene encodes CDR1 SQVTM and CDR2 ANQGSEA. The CDR3 has 14 residues. This chain's CDR3 is CSVVLGSSGNTIYF. The DNA for the CDR3 is TGCAGCGTCGTGTTAGGCTCCTCTGGAAACACCATATATTTT.

A word on this clone: The same CDR3 arises from other DNA sequences in this sample as well. The V call is TRBV28, the J call TRBJ1-1; D unresolved. The CDR3 sequence is 14 residues long. The ends were cut back, 6 bases at V and 2 bases at J, with 13 bases in the middle. The V gene's germline CDR1 is MDHEN and CDR2 SYDVKM. This chain's CDR3 is CASRLRLLNTEAFF. The CDR3 DNA sequence: TGTGCCAGCAGACTTCGGTTATTAAACACTGAAGCTTTCTTT.

V and J are TRBV5-1 and TRBJ1-2; TRBD1 aligns across 8 bases. The CDR3 is made up of 14 amino acids. J lost 5 bases, V lost 3 bases, and 6 bases had no gene match. Germline CDR1 and CDR2: SGHRS and YFSETQ. CDR3 nucleotides: TGCGCCAGCAGCTCCATACAGGGGGGGTATGGCTACACCTTC. It translates to CASSSIQGGYGYTF.

This chain connects TRBV5-6 to TRBJ2-1; D is uncertain. V was pared by 4 bases and J by 5 bases, with 7 bases between. Germline CDR1 is SGHDT and CDR2 is YYEEEE. This CDR3 has 12 amino acids. The CDR3, as DNA: TGTGCCAGCAGCAGCCTCCACAATGAGCAGTTCTTC. Amino acids: CASSSLHNEQFF.

This clone was picked up one time. The V call is TRBV6-5, the J call TRBJ1-6, with 7 nucleotides matching TRBD1. The CDR3 is 15 residues long. The germline V gene has CDR1 MNHEY and CDR2 SVGAGI. The trim removed 6 bases at V and 7 bases at J, leaving 9 bases unmatched. The CDR3 coding sequence is TGTGCCAGCAGGAATACAGGGGCAGCAAATTCACCCCTCCACTTT. Translated, it gives CASRNTGAANSPLHF.

This sequence joins TRBV28 and TRBJ1-1; a possible D gene is TRBD1 (6 bases). CDR1 and CDR2 (germline): MDHEN, SYDVKM. The CDR3 sequence is 15 residues long. Trimming stripped 5 bases from V and 5 bases from J, with 18 bases between. The CDR3 is CASSPLNRVWTEAFF. In nucleotides, the CDR3 is TGTGCCAGCAGTCCTCTCAACAGGGTCTGGACTGAAGCTTTCTTT.

The chain has TRBV28 and TRBJ1-1, with D perhaps TRBD1 (6 bases). Germline V CDR1 and CDR2: MDHEN, SYDVKM. Trimming stripped 6 bases from V and 1 base from J, with 24 bases between. This CDR3 region has 18 residues. This CDR3 is CASSPAGATLRTNTEAFF. CDR3 DNA sequence: TGTGCCAGCAGCCCCGCAGGGGCGACCCTCCGGACGAACACTGAAGCTTTCTTT.

This clone was counted once. V usage is TRBV28 and J usage is TRBJ1-5, with D perhaps TRBD1 (6 bases). CDR1 MDHEN and CDR2 SYDVKM come from the germline V gene. V was shortened by 9 bases and J by 5 bases, with 17 bases between the two germline ends. There are 14 residues in the CDR3. The CDR3 loop is CASATGSEDQPQHF. Written as DNA, the CDR3 is TGTGCCAGTGCTACAGGGTCCGAAGATCAGCCCCAGCATTTT.

The chain combines TRBV4-3 with TRBJ1-6; D possibly corresponds to TRBD1 (5 bases). Trimming left V 2 bases short and J 7 bases short, with 15 bases between. Germline V gives CDR1 LGHNA, CDR2 YSLEER. The CDR3 loop spans 16 amino acids. CDR3 region: CASSQSFRARNSPLHF. The CDR3, as DNA: TGCGCCAGCAGCCAATCCTTCAGGGCACGAAATTCACCCCTCCACTTT.

This rearrangement joins TRBV20-1 to TRBJ2-3, with D unclear. Germline CDR1 reads DFQATT; CDR2 reads SNEGSKA (reference sequence). This CDR3 spans 11 amino acids. Deletions cut 3 bases from V and 5 bases from J, with 6 bases between. CDR3 region: CSASRVDTQYF. The CDR3 DNA sequence: TGCAGTGCTAGTAGGGTAGATACGCAGTATTTT.

The chain combines TRBV5-4 with TRBJ1-1; no definite D call. Germline loops: CDR1 SGHNT, CDR2 YYREEE (reference sequence). The CDR3 covers 14 residues. Trimming left V 7 bases short and J 1 base short, with 14 bases between. In DNA form, the CDR3 reads TGTGCCAGCGGCACGGTACAACAGAACACTGAAGCTTTCTTT. It codes for CASGTVQQNTEAFF.

The gene calls are TRBV5-3 and TRBJ2-2, with TRBD2 matching 8 bases. TRBV5-3 is assigned to the ORF class and has an uncertain function. CDR3 length equals 15 residues. Trimming took 0 bases from V and 5 from J; bases not matched to a gene: 3. The CDR3 bases are TGTGCCAGAAGCTTGGAGGCTAGCGGGACCGGGGAGCTGTTTTTT. This encodes CARSLEASGTGELFF.

The chain employs TRBV29-1 and TRBJ2-7; tentatively, D is TRBD2 (6 bases). The CDR3 sequence is 13 residues long. With 4 bases removed from V and 2 bases from J, the gap between germline ends came to 12 bases. Germline assignment: CDR1 SQVTM and CDR2 ANQGSEA. This chain's CDR3 is CSVAGGTTYEQYF. As DNA, the CDR3 is TGCAGCGTTGCTGGCGGGACCACCTACGAGCAGTACTTC.

The chain employs TRBV9 and TRBJ2-3, with D perhaps TRBD2 (5 bases). V was clipped by 2 bases and J by 7 bases, with 11 bases between them. Germline loops: CDR1 SGDLS, CDR2 YYNGEE. This CDR3 is built from 13 residues. The CDR3 nucleotides read TGTGCCAGCAGCGTGACCCTCGGGAATACGCAGTATTTT. This encodes CASSVTLGNTQYF.

This clone was seen only once. For the CDR3, the DNA is TGTGCCAGCAGTTTCTTAGGACAAGTAGGATCTGCGGCTTTCTTT. Amino acids: CASSFLGQVGSAAFF. V and J are TRBV6-1 and TRBJ1-1; possible D gene TRBD1, 5 bases. The CDR3 runs 15 residues. Germline loops: CDR1 MNHNS, CDR2 SASEGT. Trimming pared 5 bases from V and 11 bases from J, leaving 24 bases between.

The chain recombines TRBV9 with TRBJ1-2; no definite D call. The germline V gene encodes CDR1 SGDLS and CDR2 YYNGEE. V lost 2 bases and J 2 bases, leaving 10 bases between the germline ends. The CDR3 runs to 14 residues. Written as DNA, the CDR3 is TGTGCCAGCAGCGTGGACCCTGCGAACTATGGCTACACCTTC. Protein: CASSVDPANYGYTF.